The rows below give T cell receptor beta chains drawn from one sample of a study of blood T cell repertoires in COVID-19. Assay: immunoSEQ multiplex PCR; the TCRdb copy retains only in-frame clones and omits some. The sample contains around 230,000 clones, around 84% of which appear only once. The sequenced sample consisted of peripheral blood. The receptors shown here come from a man in his forties who had recovered from COVID-19. Both conserved end residues are part of each CDR3. A D gene is named only where the DNA matches it firmly.

D gene	J gene	CDR3 length	V gene	CDR3 protein	CDR3 DNA
-	TRBJ1-3	19	TRBV14	CASSQVGQARRPSGNTIYF	TGTGCCAGCAGCCAAGTTGGCCAGGCCAGACGACCCTCTGGAAACACCATATATTTT
-	TRBJ2-7	12	TRBV29-1	CSVGRVVGEQYF	TGCAGCGTGGGTCGGGTTGTTGGCGAGCAGTACTTC
-	TRBJ2-7	13	TRBV15	CATSRDPGGQQYF	TGTGCCACCAGCAGAGATCCAGGTGGGCAGCAGTACTTC
-	TRBJ1-5	14	TRBV19	CASNRLGSNQPQHF	TGTGCCAGTAATCGTCTGGGCAGCAATCAGCCCCAGCATTTT
-	TRBJ1-2	11	TRBV20-1	CSARTGGGYTF	TGCAGTGCTAGAACGGGGGGAGGCTACACCTTC
-	TRBJ2-7	17	TRBV12-2	CASRLNETGTRKHEQYF	TGTGCAAGTCGCCTAAACGAAACCGGGACAAGAAAGCACGAGCAGTACTTC
-	TRBJ1-1	14	TRBV2	CASSDAGWNTEAFF	TGTGCCAGCAGTGACGCAGGGTGGAACACTGAAGCTTTCTTT
TRBD1	TRBJ2-7	15	TRBV4-3	CASSRHTQGAYEQYF	TGCGCCAGCAGCCGTCACACACAGGGGGCGTACGAGCAGTACTTC
TRBD1	TRBJ2-5	14	TRBV7-2	CASVKDRSQETQYF	TGTGCCAGCGTCAAGGACAGGTCCCAAGAGACCCAGTACTTC
-	TRBJ1-2	16	TRBV5-1	CASSWARGGQYYGYTF	TGCGCCAGCAGCTGGGCCCGCGGGGGGCAATACTATGGCTACACCTTC
-	TRBJ1-2	13	TRBV2	CASSASQAGGYTF	TGTGCCAGCAGTGCGTCACAGGCGGGGGGCTACACCTTC
-	TRBJ2-3	16	TRBV9	CASSGPGGWDTDTQYF	TGTGCCAGCAGCGGTCCAGGAGGGTGGGACACAGATACGCAGTATTTT
TRBD2	TRBJ2-1	15	TRBV10-1	CASSRGGSSYNEQFF	TGCGCCAGCAGTCGGGGCGGGAGTTCCTACAATGAGCAGTTCTTC